This T cell receptor (beta chain) was captured by sequencing in a study of cytomegalovirus exposure and HLA in healthy donors. General observations from the study: The authors listed 150 to 200 TCR beta chains as cytomegalovirus-associated. For most TCR sequences rarity was the rule, although some public TCRs occurred in many donors.

Among the 120 subjects of the validation cohort, separate from the roughly 600-subject first cohort, were the donors. Looked up from germline, CDR1 is MDHEN and CDR2 is SYDVKM. The CDR3 covers 13 residues. Trimming removed 7 bases from V and 3 bases from J; junction bases left unmatched: 5. This clone occurred once. Its antigen is not known. The assay was immunoSEQ multiplex PCR, and TCRdb's table has in-frame clones only and misses some. The data show approximately 160,000 clones, around nine tenths seen once. The source is a woman aged 18 to 35 in good health and CMV-seropositive. This rearrangement joins TRBV28 to TRBJ2-7, with 8 nucleotides matching TRBD2. The source material was PBMCs. In DNA, the CDR3 is TGTGCCAGCAAAACTAGCGGCCTCTACGAGCAGTACTTC. It is translated as CASKTSGLYEQYF.